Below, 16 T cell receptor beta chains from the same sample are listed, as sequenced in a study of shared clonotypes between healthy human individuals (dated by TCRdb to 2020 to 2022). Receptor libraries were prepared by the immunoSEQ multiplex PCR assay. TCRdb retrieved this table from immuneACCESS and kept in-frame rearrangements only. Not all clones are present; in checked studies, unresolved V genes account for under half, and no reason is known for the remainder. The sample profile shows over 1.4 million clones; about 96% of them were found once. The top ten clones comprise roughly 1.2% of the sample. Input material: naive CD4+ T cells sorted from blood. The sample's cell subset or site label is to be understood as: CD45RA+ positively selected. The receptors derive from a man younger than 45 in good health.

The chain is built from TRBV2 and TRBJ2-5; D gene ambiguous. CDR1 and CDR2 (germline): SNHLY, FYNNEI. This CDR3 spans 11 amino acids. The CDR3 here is CGAADQETQYF. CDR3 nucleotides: TGTGGCGCAGCCGACCAAGAGACCCAGTACTTC.

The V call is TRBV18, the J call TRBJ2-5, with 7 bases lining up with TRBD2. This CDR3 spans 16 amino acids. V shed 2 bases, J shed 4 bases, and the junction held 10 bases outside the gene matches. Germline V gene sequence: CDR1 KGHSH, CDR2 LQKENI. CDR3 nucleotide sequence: TGTGCCAGCTCACCATTCCACCTTTCGGGGGGAGAGACCCAGTACTTC. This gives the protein CASSPFHLSGGETQYF.

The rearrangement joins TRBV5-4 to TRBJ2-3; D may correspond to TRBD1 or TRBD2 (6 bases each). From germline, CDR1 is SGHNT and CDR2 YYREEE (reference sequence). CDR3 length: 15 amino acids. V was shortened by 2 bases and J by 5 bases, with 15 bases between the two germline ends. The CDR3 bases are TGTGCCAGCAGCTTTGGAGGGGGGTCTGAAGATACGCAGTATTTT. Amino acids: CASSFGGGSEDTQYF.

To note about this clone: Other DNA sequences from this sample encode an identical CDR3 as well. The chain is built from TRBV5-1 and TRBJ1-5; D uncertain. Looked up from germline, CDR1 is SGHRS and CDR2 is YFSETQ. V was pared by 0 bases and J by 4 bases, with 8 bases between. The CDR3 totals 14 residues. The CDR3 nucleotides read TGCGCCAGCAGCTTGGATCCAGGTAATCAGCCCCAGCATTTT. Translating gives CASSLDPGNQPQHF.

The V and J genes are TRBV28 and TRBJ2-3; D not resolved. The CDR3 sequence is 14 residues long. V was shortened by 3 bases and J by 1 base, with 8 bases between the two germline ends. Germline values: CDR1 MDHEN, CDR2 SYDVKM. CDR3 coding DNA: TGTGCCAGCAGTTTTAACCAGCGCACAGATACGCAGTATTTT. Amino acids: CASSFNQRTDTQYF. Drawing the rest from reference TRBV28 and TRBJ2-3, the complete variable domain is DVKVTQSSRYLVKRTGEKVFLECVQDMDHENMFWYRQDPGLGLRLIYFSYDVKMKEKGDIPEGYSVSREKKERFSLILESASTNQTSMYLCASSFNQRTDTQYFGPGTRLTVL.

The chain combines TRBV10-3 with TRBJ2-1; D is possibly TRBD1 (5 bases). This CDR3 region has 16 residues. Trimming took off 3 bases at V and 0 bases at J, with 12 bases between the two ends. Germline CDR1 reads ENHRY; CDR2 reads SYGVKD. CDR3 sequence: CAISEQGASSYNEQFF. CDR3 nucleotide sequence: TGTGCCATCAGTGAACAAGGGGCCAGCTCCTACAATGAGCAGTTCTTC.

DNA for the CDR3: TGTGCCAGCAGCTTGGATATGGTGGGGGGCTACGAGCAGTACTTC. Translation gives CASSLDMVGGYEQYF. The V and J genes are TRBV5-5 and TRBJ2-7; D is perhaps TRBD2 (6 bases). With 0 bases removed from V and 3 bases from J, the gap between germline ends came to 13 bases. The length of the CDR3 is 15 residues. The germline CDR1 and CDR2 sequences are SGHKS and YYEKEE (reference sequence).

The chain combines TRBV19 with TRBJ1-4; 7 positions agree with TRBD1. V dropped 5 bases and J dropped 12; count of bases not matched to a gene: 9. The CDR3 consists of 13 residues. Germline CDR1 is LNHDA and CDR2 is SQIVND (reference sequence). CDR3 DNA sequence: TGTGCCAGTAGTTTGGGACAGCTGGGGCAACTGTTTTTT. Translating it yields CASSLGQLGQLFF.

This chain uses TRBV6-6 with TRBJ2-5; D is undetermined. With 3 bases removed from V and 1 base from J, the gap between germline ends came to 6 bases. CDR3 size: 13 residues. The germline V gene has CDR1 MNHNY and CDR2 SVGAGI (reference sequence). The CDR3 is CASSYGFQETQYF. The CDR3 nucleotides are TGTGCCAGCAGTTATGGGTTCCAAGAGACCCAGTACTTC.

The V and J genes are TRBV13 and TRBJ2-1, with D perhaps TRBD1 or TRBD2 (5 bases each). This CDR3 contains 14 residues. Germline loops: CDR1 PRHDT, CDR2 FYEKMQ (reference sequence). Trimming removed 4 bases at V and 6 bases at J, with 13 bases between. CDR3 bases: TGTGCCAGCAGCTCCGCACGAGGGGCCAATGAGCAGTTCTTC. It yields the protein CASSSARGANEQFF.

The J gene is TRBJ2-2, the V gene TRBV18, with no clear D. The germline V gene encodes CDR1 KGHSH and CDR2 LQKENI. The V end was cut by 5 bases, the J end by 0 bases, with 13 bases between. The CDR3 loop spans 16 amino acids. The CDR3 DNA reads TGTGCCAGCTCATCCGTGCGCATCGCGAACACCGGGGAGCTGTTTTTT. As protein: CASSSVRIANTGELFF.

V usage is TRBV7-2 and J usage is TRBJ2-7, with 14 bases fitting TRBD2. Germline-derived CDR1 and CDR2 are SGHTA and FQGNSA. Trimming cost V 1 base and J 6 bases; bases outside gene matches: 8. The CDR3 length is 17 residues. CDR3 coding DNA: TGTGCCAGCAGCTTAGTTTCCATCGGGACTAGCGGGAGCGAGCAGTACTTC. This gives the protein CASSLVSIGTSGSEQYF.

CDR3 residues: CASSFRAGSTYEQYF. The CDR3, as DNA: TGTGCCAGCAGCTTTCGAGCGGGGAGTACCTACGAGCAGTACTTC. The chain recombines TRBV7-9 with TRBJ2-7; 7 bases align to TRBD2. Germline assignment: CDR1 SEHNR and CDR2 FQNEAQ (reference sequence). V lost 3 bases and J lost 2; bases outside the gene matches: 7. This CDR3 has 15 amino acids.

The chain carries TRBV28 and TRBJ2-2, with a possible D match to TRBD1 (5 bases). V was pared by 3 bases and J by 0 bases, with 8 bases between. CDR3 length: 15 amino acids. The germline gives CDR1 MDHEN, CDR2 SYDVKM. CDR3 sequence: CASSFGRANTGELFF. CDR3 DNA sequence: TGTGCCAGCAGTTTCGGCAGGGCGAACACCGGGGAGCTGTTTTTT.

The CDR3: CASGFSGTGGTGELFF. CDR3 nucleotide sequence: TGTGCTAGTGGTTTTTCGGGGACAGGGGGCACCGGGGAGCTGTTTTTT. The chain is built from TRBV12-5 and TRBJ2-2; 11 nucleotides line up with TRBD1. The CDR3 loop spans 16 amino acids. After removal of 3 bases from V and 4 bases from J, the junction contained 4 bases not matched to a gene. Germline-derived CDR1 and CDR2 are LGHNT and FRNRAP.

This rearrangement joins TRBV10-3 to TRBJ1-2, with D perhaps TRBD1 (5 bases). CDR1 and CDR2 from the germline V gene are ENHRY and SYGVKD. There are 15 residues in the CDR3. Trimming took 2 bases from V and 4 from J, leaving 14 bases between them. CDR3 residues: CAISEGGPGGYGYTF. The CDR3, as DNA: TGTGCCATCAGTGAGGGGGGACCCGGAGGCTATGGCTACACCTTC.